This T cell receptor (beta chain) was recovered during a study of blood T cell repertoires in COVID-19. Study background: Acute-phase and convalescent COVID-19 samples originated in the United States, Italy and Spain.

V was pared by 3 bases and J by 1 base, with 5 bases of the junction left unmatched. Germline V gene sequence: CDR1 LGHDT, CDR2 YNNKEL (reference sequence). The CDR3 consists of 15 residues. Libraries were prepared by immunoSEQ multiplex PCR; TCRdb keeps only in-frame clonotypes and omits some of them. The repertoire includes about 200,000 clones, about nine tenths of them detected once, and around 6.9% sits in the top ten. The chain employs TRBV3-1 (or the pseudogene TRBV3-2) and TRBJ2-5, with TRBD2 matching over 7 bases. Material for sequencing was peripheral blood. This TCR came from a man in his sixties who had recovered from COVID-19. The CDR3 reads CASSQRRGVQETQYF. The CDR3 DNA is TGTGCCAGCAGCCAGCGCCGGGGGGTCCAAGAGACCCAGTACTTC.